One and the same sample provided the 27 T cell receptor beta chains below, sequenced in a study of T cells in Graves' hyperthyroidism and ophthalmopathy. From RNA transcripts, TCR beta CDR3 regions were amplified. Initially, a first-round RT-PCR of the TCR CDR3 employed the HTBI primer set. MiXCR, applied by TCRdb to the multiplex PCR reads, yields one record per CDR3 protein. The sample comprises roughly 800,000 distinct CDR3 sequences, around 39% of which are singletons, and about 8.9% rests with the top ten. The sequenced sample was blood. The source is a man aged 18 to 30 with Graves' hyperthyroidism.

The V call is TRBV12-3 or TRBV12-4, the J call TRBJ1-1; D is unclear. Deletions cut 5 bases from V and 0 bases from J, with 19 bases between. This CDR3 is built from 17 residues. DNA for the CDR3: TGTGCCAGCAGTCCGCGCCCTCCGGCAGCATTGAACACTGAAGCTTTCTTT. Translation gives CASSPRPPAALNTEAFF.

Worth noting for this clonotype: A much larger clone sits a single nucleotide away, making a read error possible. CDR3 amino acids: CASNDQGAAFDQPQHF. CDR3 coding DNA: TGTGCCAGCAATGATCAGGGGGCGGCCTTTGATCAGCCCCAGCATTTT. The chain employs TRBV2 and TRBJ1-5; 8 bases map to TRBD1. Trimming took 7 bases from V and 5 from J; bases not matched to a gene: 13. The CDR3 contains 16 residues. Germline V lookup: CDR1 SNHLY, CDR2 FYNNEI.

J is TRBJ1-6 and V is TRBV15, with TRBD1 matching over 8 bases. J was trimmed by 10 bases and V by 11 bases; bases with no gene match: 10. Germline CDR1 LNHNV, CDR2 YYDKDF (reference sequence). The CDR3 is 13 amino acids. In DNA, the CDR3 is TGTGCCTGGAGTGAACAGGGGGAGTCACCCCTCCACTTT. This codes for CAWSEQGESPLHF. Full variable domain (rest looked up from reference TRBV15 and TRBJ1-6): DAMVIQNPRYQVTQFGKPVTLSCSQTLNHNVMYWYQQKSSQAPKLLFHYYDKDFNNEADTPDNFQSRRPNTSFCFLDIRSPGLGDTAMYLCAWSEQGESPLHFGNGTRLTVT.

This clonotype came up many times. For the CDR3, the DNA is TGCGCCAGCAGTGGGCAGCGGGGGGCTGAAGCTTTCTTT. Translated: CASSGQRGAEAFF. The rearrangement uses TRBV10-2 and TRBJ1-1; D is perhaps TRBD1 (5 bases). This CDR3 comprises 13 residues. Trimming took off 4 bases at V and 6 bases at J, with 12 bases between the two ends. Germline CDR1 and CDR2: WSHSY and SAAADI.

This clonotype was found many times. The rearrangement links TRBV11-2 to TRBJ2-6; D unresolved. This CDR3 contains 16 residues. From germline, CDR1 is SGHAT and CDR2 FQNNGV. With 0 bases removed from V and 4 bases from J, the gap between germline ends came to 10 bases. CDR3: CASSLELGLGANVLTF. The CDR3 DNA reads TGTGCCAGCAGCTTAGAGCTGGGCCTCGGGGCCAACGTCCTGACTTTC.

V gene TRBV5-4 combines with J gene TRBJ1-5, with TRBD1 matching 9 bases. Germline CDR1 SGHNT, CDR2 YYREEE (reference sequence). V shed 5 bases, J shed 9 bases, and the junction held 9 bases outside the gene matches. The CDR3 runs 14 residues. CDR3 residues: CASSYGQGPGPQHF. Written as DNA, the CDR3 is TGTGCCAGCAGTTACGGACAGGGGCCAGGGCCCCAGCATTTT.

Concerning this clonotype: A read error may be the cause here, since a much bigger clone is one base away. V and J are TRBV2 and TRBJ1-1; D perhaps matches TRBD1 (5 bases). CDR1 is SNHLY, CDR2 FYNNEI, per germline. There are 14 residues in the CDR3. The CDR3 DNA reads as TGTGCCAGCACCTGGGAGGGACGGGGGACTGAAGCTTTATTT. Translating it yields CASTWEGRGTEALF.

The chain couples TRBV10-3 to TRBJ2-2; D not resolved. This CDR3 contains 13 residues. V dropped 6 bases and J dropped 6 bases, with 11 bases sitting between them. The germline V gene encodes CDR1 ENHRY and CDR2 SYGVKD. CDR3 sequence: CAISGKLAGELFF. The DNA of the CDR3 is TGTGCCATCAGCGGAAAATTGGCCGGGGAGCTGTTTTTT.

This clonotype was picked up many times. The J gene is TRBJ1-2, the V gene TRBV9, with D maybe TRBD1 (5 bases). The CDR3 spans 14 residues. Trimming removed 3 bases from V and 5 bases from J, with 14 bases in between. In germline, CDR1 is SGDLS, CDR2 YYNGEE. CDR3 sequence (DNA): TGTGCCAGCAGCGCACCCCAGGGCTGGTATGGCTACACCTTC. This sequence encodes CASSAPQGWYGYTF.

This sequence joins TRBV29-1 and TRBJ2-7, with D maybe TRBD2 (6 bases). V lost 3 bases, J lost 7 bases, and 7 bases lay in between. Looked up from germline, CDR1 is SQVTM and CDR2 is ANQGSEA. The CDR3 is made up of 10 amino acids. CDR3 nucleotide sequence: TGCAGCGTTGAGGCGGGAGAGCAGTACTTC. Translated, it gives CSVEAGEQYF.

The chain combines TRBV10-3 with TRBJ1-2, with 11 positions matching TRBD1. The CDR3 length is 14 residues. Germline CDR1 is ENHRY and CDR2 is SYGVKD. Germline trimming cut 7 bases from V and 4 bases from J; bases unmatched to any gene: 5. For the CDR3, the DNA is TGTGCCATCACCGGGACAGGGGGTGGCTATGGCTACACCTTC. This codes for CAITGTGGGYGYTF.

CDR3 loop: CASRPGRGRNSPLHF. CDR3 bases: TGTGCCAGCAGGCCCGGGAGGGGGCGAAATTCACCCCTCCACTTT. The chain uses TRBV9 and TRBJ1-6; 7 nucleotides align to TRBD1. The V gene end was trimmed by 5 bases and the J gene end by 7 bases; junction bases not matched to a gene: 9. The CDR3 consists of 15 residues. Germline V lookup: CDR1 SGDLS, CDR2 YYNGEE.

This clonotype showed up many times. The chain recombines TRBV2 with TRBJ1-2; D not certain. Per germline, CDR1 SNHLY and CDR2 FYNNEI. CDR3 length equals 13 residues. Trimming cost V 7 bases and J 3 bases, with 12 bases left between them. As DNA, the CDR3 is TGTGCCAGCAAGTCAGGAAACGACTATGGCTACACCTTC. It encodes CASKSGNDYGYTF.

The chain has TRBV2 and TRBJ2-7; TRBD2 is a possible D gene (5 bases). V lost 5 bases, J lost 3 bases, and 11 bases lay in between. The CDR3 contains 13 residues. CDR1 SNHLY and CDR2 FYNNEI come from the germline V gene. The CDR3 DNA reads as TGTGCCAGCAGTTACTTCACTAGCTACGAGCAGTACTTC. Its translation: CASSYFTSYEQYF.

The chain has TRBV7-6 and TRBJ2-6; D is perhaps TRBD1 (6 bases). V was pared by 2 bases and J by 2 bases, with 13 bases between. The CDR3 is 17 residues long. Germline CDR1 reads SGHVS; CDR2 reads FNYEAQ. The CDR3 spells CASSLNRAPTGANVLTF. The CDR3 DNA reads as TGTGCCAGCAGCTTAAACAGGGCTCCCACTGGGGCCAACGTCCTGACTTTC.

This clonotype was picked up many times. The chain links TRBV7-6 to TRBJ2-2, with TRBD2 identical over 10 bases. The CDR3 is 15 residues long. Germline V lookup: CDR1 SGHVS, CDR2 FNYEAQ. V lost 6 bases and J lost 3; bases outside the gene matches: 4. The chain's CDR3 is CASRPGLADTGELFF. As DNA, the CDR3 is TGTGCCAGCAGACCTGGACTAGCGGACACCGGGGAGCTGTTTTTT.

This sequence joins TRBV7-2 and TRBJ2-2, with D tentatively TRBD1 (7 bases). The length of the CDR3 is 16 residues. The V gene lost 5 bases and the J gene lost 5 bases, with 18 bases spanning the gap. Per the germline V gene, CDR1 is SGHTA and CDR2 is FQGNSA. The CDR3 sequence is CASSQDWPGGTGELFF. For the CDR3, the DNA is TGTGCCAGCAGCCAAGATTGGCCAGGGGGGACCGGGGAGCTGTTTTTT.

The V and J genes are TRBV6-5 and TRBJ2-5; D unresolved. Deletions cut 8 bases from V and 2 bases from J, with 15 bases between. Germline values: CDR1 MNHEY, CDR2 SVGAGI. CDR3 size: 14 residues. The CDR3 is CASSPRPTQETQYF. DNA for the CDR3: TGTGCCAGCTCTCCCCGGCCGACGCAAGAGACCCAGTACTTC.

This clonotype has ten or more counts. CDR3 sequence (DNA): TGTGCCAGCAAGGGCACCAACACTGAAGCTTTCTTT. Translating gives CASKGTNTEAFF. V and J are TRBV6-5 and TRBJ1-1; D gene uncertain. Trimming pared 7 bases from V and 2 bases from J, leaving 8 bases between. Germline CDR1 and CDR2: MNHEY and SVGAGI. The CDR3 is 12 amino acids.

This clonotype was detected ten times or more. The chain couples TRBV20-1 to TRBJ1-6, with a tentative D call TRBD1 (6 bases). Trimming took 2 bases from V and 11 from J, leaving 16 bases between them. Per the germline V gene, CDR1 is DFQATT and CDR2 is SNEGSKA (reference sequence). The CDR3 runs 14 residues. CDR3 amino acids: CSARNLQGQPPLHF. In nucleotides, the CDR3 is TGCAGTGCTAGAAACCTGCAGGGGCAACCACCCCTCCACTTT.

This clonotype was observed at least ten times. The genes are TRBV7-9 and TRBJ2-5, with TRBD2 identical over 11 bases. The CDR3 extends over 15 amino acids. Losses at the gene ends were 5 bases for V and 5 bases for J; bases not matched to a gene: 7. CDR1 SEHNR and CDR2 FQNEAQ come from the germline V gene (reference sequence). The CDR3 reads CASSEGLAGGETQYF. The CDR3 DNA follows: TGTGCCAGCAGCGAAGGACTAGCGGGTGGGGAGACCCAGTACTTC.

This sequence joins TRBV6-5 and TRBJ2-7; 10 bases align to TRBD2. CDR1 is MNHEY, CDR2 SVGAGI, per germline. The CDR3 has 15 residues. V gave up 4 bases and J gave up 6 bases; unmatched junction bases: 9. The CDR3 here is CASSSGLARGLEQYF. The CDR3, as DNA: TGTGCCAGCAGTTCGGGACTAGCGCGTGGGCTCGAGCAGTACTTC.

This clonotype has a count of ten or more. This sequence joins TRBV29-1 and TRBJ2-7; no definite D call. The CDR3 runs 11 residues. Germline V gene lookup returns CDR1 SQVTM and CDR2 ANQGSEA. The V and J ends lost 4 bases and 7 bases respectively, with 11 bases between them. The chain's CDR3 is CSVVWSTEQYF. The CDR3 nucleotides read TGCAGCGTTGTCTGGTCTACGGAGCAGTACTTC.

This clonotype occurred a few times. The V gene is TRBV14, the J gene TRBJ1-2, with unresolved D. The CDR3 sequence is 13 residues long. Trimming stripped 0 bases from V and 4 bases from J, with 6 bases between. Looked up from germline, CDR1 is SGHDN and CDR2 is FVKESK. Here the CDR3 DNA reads TGTGCCAGCAGCCAAGACAGAAGCTATGGCTACACCTTC. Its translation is CASSQDRSYGYTF.

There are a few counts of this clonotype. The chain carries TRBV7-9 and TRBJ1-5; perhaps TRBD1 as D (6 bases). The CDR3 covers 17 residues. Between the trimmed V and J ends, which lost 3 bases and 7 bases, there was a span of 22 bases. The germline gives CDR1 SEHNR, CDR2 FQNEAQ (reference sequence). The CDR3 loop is CASSFGGGGQGRQPQHF. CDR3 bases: TGTGCCAGCAGCTTCGGGGGGGGGGGCCAGGGGAGGCAGCCCCAGCATTTT.

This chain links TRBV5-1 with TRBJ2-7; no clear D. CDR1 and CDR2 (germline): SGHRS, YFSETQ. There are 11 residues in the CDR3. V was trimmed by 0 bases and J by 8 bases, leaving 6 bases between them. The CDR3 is CASSLGSKQYF. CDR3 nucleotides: TGCGCCAGCAGCTTGGGGAGTAAGCAGTACTTC.

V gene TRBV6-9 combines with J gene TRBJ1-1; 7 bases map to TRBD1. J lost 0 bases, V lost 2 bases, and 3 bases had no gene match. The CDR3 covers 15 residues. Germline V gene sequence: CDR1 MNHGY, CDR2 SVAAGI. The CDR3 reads CASSYVQGLNTEAFF. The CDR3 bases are TGTGCCAGCAGTTATGTACAGGGGTTGAACACTGAAGCTTTCTTT.